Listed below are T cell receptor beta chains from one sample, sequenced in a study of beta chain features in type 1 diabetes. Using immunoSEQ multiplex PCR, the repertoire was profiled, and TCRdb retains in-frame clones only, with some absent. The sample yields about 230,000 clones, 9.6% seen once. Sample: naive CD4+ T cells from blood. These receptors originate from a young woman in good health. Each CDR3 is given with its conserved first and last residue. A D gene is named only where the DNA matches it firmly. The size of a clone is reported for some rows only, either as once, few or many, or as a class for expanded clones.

CDR3nt: TGTGCCAGCAGCTTGTTTTATTCAGGGGAAGGCAATCAGCCCCAGCATTTT
CDR3aa: CASSLFYSGEGNQPQHF
v_gene: TRBV28
abundance: few
d_gene: .
len: 17
j_gene: TRBJ1-5

CDR3nt: TGCGCCAGCAGCTTGGACAGGGTTGACACAGATACGCAGTATTTT
CDR3aa: CASSLDRVDTDTQYF
v_gene: TRBV5-1
abundance: .
d_gene: .
len: 15
j_gene: TRBJ2-3

CDR3nt: TGTGCCAGCAGCTTAGCGCCCGGGGAGAACACTGAAGCTTTCTTT
CDR3aa: CASSLAPGENTEAFF
v_gene: TRBV7-8
abundance: few
d_gene: .
len: 15
j_gene: TRBJ1-1

CDR3nt: TGTGCCAGCAGTGGGGACAGAGGAAACACCATATATTTT
CDR3aa: CASSGDRGNTIYF
v_gene: TRBV2
abundance: .
d_gene: TRBD1
len: 13
j_gene: TRBJ1-3

CDR3nt: TGTGCCAGCAGCTTCGGACTAGCACCGAGCACAGATACGCAGTATTTT
CDR3aa: CASSFGLAPSTDTQYF
v_gene: TRBV7-9
abundance: few
d_gene: TRBD2
len: 16
j_gene: TRBJ2-3

CDR3nt: TGTGCCAGCTCACTACAGGGAAGAGGCTACACCTTC
CDR3aa: CASSLQGRGYTF
v_gene: TRBV6-1
abundance: few
d_gene: .
len: 12
j_gene: TRBJ1-2

CDR3nt: TGCGCCAGCAGCTTGGCTAGCGTAAACTACAATGAGCAGTTCTTC
CDR3aa: CASSLASVNYNEQFF
v_gene: TRBV5-1
abundance: few
d_gene: .
len: 15
j_gene: TRBJ2-1

CDR3nt: TGTGCCAGCAGCGTAGGGCTAGCGGGAGATCCCCACGAGCAGTACTTC
CDR3aa: CASSVGLAGDPHEQYF
v_gene: TRBV9
abundance: .
d_gene: TRBD2
len: 16
j_gene: TRBJ2-7

CDR3nt: TGTGCCAGCAGCTCCCTTCGGGGTAAGGACTATGGCTACACCTTC
CDR3aa: CASSSLRGKDYGYTF
v_gene: TRBV11-2
abundance: few
d_gene: .
len: 15
j_gene: TRBJ1-2

CDR3nt: TGTGCCAGCAGCTTAGAGTCAAGGGGCACTGAAGCTTTCTTT
CDR3aa: CASSLESRGTEAFF
v_gene: TRBV7-9
abundance: .
d_gene: .
len: 14
j_gene: TRBJ1-1

CDR3nt: TGTGCCAGCACTAGGGGTGGGGCCAACGTCCTGACTTTC
CDR3aa: CASTRGGANVLTF
v_gene: TRBV6-6
abundance: few
d_gene: .
len: 13
j_gene: TRBJ2-6

CDR3nt: TGTGCCAGCAGCTTAGGGGCTACGGATACGCAGTATTTT
CDR3aa: CASSLGATDTQYF
v_gene: TRBV7-3
abundance: few
d_gene: .
len: 13
j_gene: TRBJ2-3

CDR3nt: TGTGCCAGCAGTTTCCCCCTAATCCTCGGACTGACCTCCTACGAGCAGTACTTC
CDR3aa: CASSFPLILGLTSYEQYF
v_gene: TRBV28
abundance: few
d_gene: .
len: 18
j_gene: TRBJ2-7

CDR3nt: TGTGCCAGCAGCGAGACGACAGGGAAGTCGGGCACCATATATTTT
CDR3aa: CASSETTGKSGTIYF
v_gene: TRBV2
abundance: .
d_gene: TRBD1
len: 15
j_gene: TRBJ1-3

CDR3nt: TGTGCCAGCAGTCCCGCCCCCGGGACAGCGAAAGAGACCCAGTACTTC
CDR3aa: CASSPAPGTAKETQYF
v_gene: TRBV28
abundance: few
d_gene: TRBD1
len: 16
j_gene: TRBJ2-5

CDR3nt: TGTGCTAGTGGAAAAGCGGGAGGGTCGGGCGAGCAGTACTTC
CDR3aa: CASGKAGGSGEQYF
v_gene: TRBV12-5
abundance: .
d_gene: TRBD2
len: 14
j_gene: TRBJ2-7

CDR3nt: TGCAGCGTTGCACAGGGTCCTGGAAACACCATATATTTT
CDR3aa: CSVAQGPGNTIYF
v_gene: TRBV29-1
abundance: .
d_gene: .
len: 13
j_gene: TRBJ1-3

CDR3nt: TGTGCCAGCAGCGTAGCCGGACAGGGTATGAACATTCAGTACTTC
CDR3aa: CASSVAGQGMNIQYF
v_gene: TRBV9
abundance: few
d_gene: TRBD1
len: 15
j_gene: TRBJ2-4

CDR3nt: TGTGCCAGCAGTTACTCGACAGGGACCGGGGAGCTGTTTTTT
CDR3aa: CASSYSTGTGELFF
v_gene: TRBV6-5
abundance: few
d_gene: TRBD1
len: 14
j_gene: TRBJ2-2

CDR3nt: TGCGCCAGCAGTCTGACCGGGACAGGGGATTGGGATACGCAGTATTTT
CDR3aa: CASSLTGTGDWDTQYF
v_gene: TRBV5-1
abundance: .
d_gene: TRBD1
len: 16
j_gene: TRBJ2-3

CDR3nt: TGTGCCAGTAAGGGCGGGTCCTACAATGAGCAGTTCTTC
CDR3aa: CASKGGSYNEQFF
v_gene: TRBV19
abundance: .
d_gene: .
len: 13
j_gene: TRBJ2-1

CDR3nt: TGTGCCAGCAGCTTGGGACAGGGATGGTTTAGGGACACCGGGGAGCTGTTTTTT
CDR3aa: CASSLGQGWFRDTGELFF
v_gene: TRBV5-4
abundance: .
d_gene: TRBD1
len: 18
j_gene: TRBJ2-2

CDR3nt: TGTGCCAGCACACGGGAAGGAAACTATGGCTACACCTTC
CDR3aa: CASTREGNYGYTF
v_gene: TRBV7-9
abundance: .
d_gene: .
len: 13
j_gene: TRBJ1-2

CDR3nt: TGCGCCAGCAGCCAAGATGCGGGGGGCGATCAGCCCCAGCATTTT
CDR3aa: CASSQDAGGDQPQHF
v_gene: TRBV4-1
abundance: .
d_gene: .
len: 15
j_gene: TRBJ1-5

CDR3nt: TGTGCCAGCAGTTTCAACGACAGGGGGCGCAACTATGGCTACACCTTC
CDR3aa: CASSFNDRGRNYGYTF
v_gene: TRBV27
abundance: .
d_gene: TRBD1
len: 16
j_gene: TRBJ1-2

CDR3nt: TGTGCCAGTCGGGACAGGGTAGCGAACACTGAAGCTTTCTTT
CDR3aa: CASRDRVANTEAFF
v_gene: TRBV19
abundance: few
d_gene: TRBD1
len: 14
j_gene: TRBJ1-1

CDR3nt: TGCGCCAGCAGCGGGTGGACTAGCGGGATGGCAGATACGCAGTATTTT
CDR3aa: CASSGWTSGMADTQYF
v_gene: TRBV5-1
abundance: few
d_gene: TRBD2
len: 16
j_gene: TRBJ2-3

CDR3nt: TGTGCCAGCAGGCAAGGACAGGAAGAGACCCAGTACTTC
CDR3aa: CASRQGQEETQYF
v_gene: TRBV2
abundance: few
d_gene: TRBD1
len: 13
j_gene: TRBJ2-5

CDR3nt: TGTGCCAGCAGCGTACCAGGGTTAGGGGGCTATGGCTACACCTTC
CDR3aa: CASSVPGLGGYGYTF
v_gene: TRBV6-1
abundance: .
d_gene: .
len: 15
j_gene: TRBJ1-2

CDR3nt: TGTGCCAGCAGCTTGCCGGGACTAGTCCACGAGCAGTACTTC
CDR3aa: CASSLPGLVHEQYF
v_gene: TRBV7-9
abundance: many
d_gene: TRBD2
len: 14
j_gene: TRBJ2-7

CDR3nt: TGTGCCAGCAGTTATCGACAGGCCAGCTCCTACAATGAGCAGTTCTTC
CDR3aa: CASSYRQASSYNEQFF
v_gene: TRBV6-6
abundance: .
d_gene: .
len: 16
j_gene: TRBJ2-1

CDR3nt: TGCGCCAGCAGCTATAACAGGGGGTCGAACACCGGGGAGCTGTTTTTT
CDR3aa: CASSYNRGSNTGELFF
v_gene: TRBV5-1
abundance: few
d_gene: TRBD1
len: 16
j_gene: TRBJ2-2

CDR3nt: TGTGCCAGCAGCACCCGGGCTAGTGGCTGGGAGGGCGGGGAGCTGTTTTTT
CDR3aa: CASSTRASGWEGGELFF
v_gene: TRBV7-6
abundance: .
d_gene: TRBD2
len: 17
j_gene: TRBJ2-2

CDR3nt: TGTGCCAGCAGCGTAGGGATGGGGGGAAGCTCTGGAAACACCATATATTTT
CDR3aa: CASSVGMGGSSGNTIYF
v_gene: TRBV9
abundance: few
d_gene: .
len: 17
j_gene: TRBJ1-3

CDR3nt: TGTGCCAGCAGTTACCAGGGTCGAGCTTTCTTT
CDR3aa: CASSYQGRAFF
v_gene: TRBV6-6
abundance: few
d_gene: .
len: 11
j_gene: TRBJ1-1

CDR3nt: TGTGCCAGCACAAGAAAGGGAGGCACTGAAGCTTTCTTT
CDR3aa: CASTRKGGTEAFF
v_gene: TRBV18
abundance: .
d_gene: .
len: 13
j_gene: TRBJ1-1

CDR3nt: TGTGCCAGCGGGACTAGCGGGAGCAGAGATACGCAGTATTTT
CDR3aa: CASGTSGSRDTQYF
v_gene: TRBV2
abundance: .
d_gene: TRBD2
len: 14
j_gene: TRBJ2-3

CDR3nt: TGTGCCAGCAGCGTAAGGGACAGGGGCGGGAGAGAGGGGGATACGCAGTATTTT
CDR3aa: CASSVRDRGGREGDTQYF
v_gene: TRBV9
abundance: few
d_gene: TRBD1
len: 18
j_gene: TRBJ2-3

CDR3nt: TGTGCCTGGAGTGTAAGGCGGGAAGGAAATGAGCAGTTCTTC
CDR3aa: CAWSVRREGNEQFF
v_gene: TRBV30
abundance: .
d_gene: .
len: 14
j_gene: TRBJ2-1

CDR3nt: TGTGCCAGCAGCGCCGCCCGGGGAAATGAGCAGTTCTTC
CDR3aa: CASSAARGNEQFF
v_gene: TRBV7-7
abundance: .
d_gene: .
len: 13
j_gene: TRBJ2-1

CDR3nt: TGTGCCAGTACGCGTGCGAATGAGCAGTTCTTC
CDR3aa: CASTRANEQFF
v_gene: TRBV19
abundance: .
d_gene: .
len: 11
j_gene: TRBJ2-1

CDR3nt: TGTGCCAGCAGTTCCGCCTACGAGCAGTACTTC
CDR3aa: CASSSAYEQYF
v_gene: TRBV28
abundance: .
d_gene: .
len: 11
j_gene: TRBJ2-7

CDR3nt: TGTGCCAGTAGTCCCGGGACAAATCAAGAGACCCAGTACTTC
CDR3aa: CASSPGTNQETQYF
v_gene: TRBV19
abundance: .
d_gene: .
len: 14
j_gene: TRBJ2-5

CDR3nt: TGTGCCTGGGGGACTAGCGGGACTATTATCACCGGGGAGCTGTTTTTT
CDR3aa: CAWGTSGTIITGELFF
v_gene: TRBV30
abundance: few
d_gene: TRBD2
len: 16
j_gene: TRBJ2-2

CDR3nt: TGTGCCAGCCGGGGAGGCGGCAATCAGCCCCAGCATTTT
CDR3aa: CASRGGGNQPQHF
v_gene: TRBV27
abundance: .
d_gene: .
len: 13
j_gene: TRBJ1-5

CDR3nt: TGCAGCGTCAAAGGGACAGGGGCCTCCTACGAGCAGTACTTC
CDR3aa: CSVKGTGASYEQYF
v_gene: TRBV29-1
abundance: .
d_gene: TRBD1
len: 14
j_gene: TRBJ2-7

CDR3nt: TGTGCCAGCAGTGTTACATCTAGCACAGATACGCAGTATTTT
CDR3aa: CASSVTSSTDTQYF
v_gene: TRBV6-4
abundance: few
d_gene: .
len: 14
j_gene: TRBJ2-3

CDR3nt: TGTGCCAGCAGCCCAAGACAGGGTCTTAGCAATCAGCCCCAGCATTTT
CDR3aa: CASSPRQGLSNQPQHF
v_gene: TRBV5-6
abundance: .
d_gene: TRBD1
len: 16
j_gene: TRBJ1-5

CDR3nt: TGTGCCAGCAGTGTGCCAGGGGCCCACGAGCAGTACTTC
CDR3aa: CASSVPGAHEQYF
v_gene: TRBV2
abundance: .
d_gene: .
len: 13
j_gene: TRBJ2-7

CDR3nt: TGTGCCAGCACCCTCGGGGGAGGAGGCAATGAGCAGTTCTTC
CDR3aa: CASTLGGGGNEQFF
v_gene: TRBV28
abundance: few
d_gene: .
len: 14
j_gene: TRBJ2-1

CDR3nt: TGTGCCTGCGTATTCGGGAGGGGGTATGGCTACACCTTC
CDR3aa: CACVFGRGYGYTF
v_gene: TRBV30
abundance: .
d_gene: .
len: 13
j_gene: TRBJ1-2

CDR3nt: TGTGCCAGCAGCCAAAGGGAGGGGGGCCGCGCGAACACCGGGGAGCTGTTTTTT
CDR3aa: CASSQREGGRANTGELFF
v_gene: TRBV4-2
abundance: .
d_gene: .
len: 18
j_gene: TRBJ2-2

CDR3nt: TGCGCCAGCAGCTTGAAGGGACTAGATTGGTTCTTC
CDR3aa: CASSLKGLDWFF
v_gene: TRBV5-1
abundance: .
d_gene: TRBD2
len: 12
j_gene: TRBJ2-1

CDR3nt: TGTGCCAGCAGCTTGGAGAGCGGATATACCTACGAGCAGTACTTC
CDR3aa: CASSLESGYTYEQYF
v_gene: TRBV5-4
abundance: few
d_gene: .
len: 15
j_gene: TRBJ2-7

CDR3nt: TGTGCCAGCAGCTTTAGCGGGAGTTCCTACGAGCAGTACTTC
CDR3aa: CASSFSGSSYEQYF
v_gene: TRBV7-9
abundance: .
d_gene: TRBD2
len: 14
j_gene: TRBJ2-7